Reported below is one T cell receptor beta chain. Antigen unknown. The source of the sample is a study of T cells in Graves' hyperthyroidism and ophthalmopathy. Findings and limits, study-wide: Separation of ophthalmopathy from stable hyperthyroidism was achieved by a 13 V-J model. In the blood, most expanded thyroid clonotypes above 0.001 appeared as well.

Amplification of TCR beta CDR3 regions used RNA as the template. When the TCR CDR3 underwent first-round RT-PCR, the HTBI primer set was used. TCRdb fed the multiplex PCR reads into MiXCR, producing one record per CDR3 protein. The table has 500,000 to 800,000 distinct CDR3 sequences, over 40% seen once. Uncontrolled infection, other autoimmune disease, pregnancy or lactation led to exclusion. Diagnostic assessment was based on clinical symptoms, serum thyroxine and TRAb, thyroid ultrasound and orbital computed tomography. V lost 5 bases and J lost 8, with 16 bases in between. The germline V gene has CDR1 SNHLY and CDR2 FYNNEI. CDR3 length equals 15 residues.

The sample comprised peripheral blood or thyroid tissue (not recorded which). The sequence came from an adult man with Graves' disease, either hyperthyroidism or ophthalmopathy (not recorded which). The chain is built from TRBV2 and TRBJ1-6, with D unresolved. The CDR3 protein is CASSSALRRHSPLHF. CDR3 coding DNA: TGTGCCAGCAGTTCAGCCCTGCGCCGGCATTCACCCCTCCACTTT.